This note documents a single TCR beta chain sequence. The V gene's germline CDR1 is MNHEY and CDR2 SVGAGI. CDR3 length equals 13 residues. The J segment lost 7 bases and the V segment lost 6 bases, leaving 8 bases of the junction unmatched. The data originate from a study of cytomegalovirus exposure and HLA in healthy donors. Sequenced by immunoSEQ multiplex PCR; TCRdb stores in-frame clones only, minus some. Seen here are some 110,000 clones, about 94% observed once, and the top ten hold 1% to 1.5%. J is TRBJ1-2 and V is TRBV6-5; the match to TRBD1 covers 7 bases. The TCR originated in a woman aged 18-30 years in good health and CMV-seronegative. Sample: PBMCs. Here the CDR3 DNA reads TGTGCCAGCAGCCCGGAGGGGGCGGGTGGCTACACCTTC. This translates into CASSPEGAGGYTF.